These T cell receptor beta chains were read from a single sample in a study of T cells in Graves' hyperthyroidism and ophthalmopathy. In TCRdb, the multiplex PCR reads were re-called with MiXCR into one record per CDR3 protein. The sample lists about 590,000 distinct CDR3 sequences, about 14% seen once, with more than 6% in the top ten. Sequenced: blood. The receptors were sampled from a woman younger than 35 with Graves' ophthalmopathy. The CDR3 runs from the conserved cysteine through the conserved F or W. The D gene is left open where the match is weak. Clone size is shown for a subset of rows, as once, few, many or a class of expanded clone.

V: TRBV28
length: 15
size: many
J: TRBJ2-6
D: -
CDR3: CASSFTPAGANVLTF
DNA: TGTGCCAGCAGTTTTACTCCAGCCGGGGCCAACGTCCTGACTTTC

V: TRBV29-1
length: 14
size: few
J: TRBJ1-2
D: -
CDR3: CSVDAATRTYGYTF
DNA: TGCAGCGTTGACGCCGCTACCCGGACCTATGGCTACACCTTC

V: TRBV27
length: 14
size: -
J: TRBJ1-5
D: TRBD1
CDR3: CASFDRGGPQPQHF
DNA: TGTGCCAGCTTCGACAGGGGCGGACCTCAGCCCCAGCATTTT

V: TRBV4-3
length: 14
size: few
J: TRBJ2-7
D: TRBD2
CDR3: CASSRREGSYEQYF
DNA: TGCGCCAGCAGCCGGAGGGAGGGCTCCTACGAGCAGTACTTC

V: TRBV30
length: 12
size: few
J: TRBJ2-5
D: -
CDR3: CAWSPGTEVVDF
DNA: TGTGCCTGGAGTCCAGGGACTGAGGTCGTGGACTTC

V: TRBV5-1
length: 15
size: many
J: TRBJ2-1
D: TRBD2
CDR3: CASSLKLAGANEQFF
DNA: TGCGCCAGCAGCTTGAAATTAGCGGGGGCCAATGAGCAGTTCTTC

V: TRBV12-5
length: 15
size: many
J: TRBJ2-7
D: -
CDR3: CASGLVRGEAYEQYF
DNA: TGTGCTAGTGGTTTGGTGAGGGGGGAGGCCTACGAGCAGTACTTC

V: TRBV30
length: 14
size: many
J: TRBJ2-7
D: -
CDR3: CAWSIGIMAYEQYF
DNA: TGTGCCTGGAGTATCGGGATAATGGCGTACGAGCAGTACTTC

V: TRBV24-1
length: 16
size: -
J: TRBJ2-7
D: TRBD2
CDR3: CATSKVGLAELGEQYF
DNA: TGTGCCACCAGTAAAGTGGGACTAGCGGAATTAGGGGAGCAGTACTTC

V: TRBV20-1
length: 15
size: -
J: TRBJ2-1
D: TRBD2
CDR3: CSAHIIGLADNEQFF
DNA: TGCAGTGCCCACATCATTGGACTAGCGGACAATGAGCAGTTCTTC

V: TRBV12-3/TRBV12-4
length: 12
size: -
J: TRBJ2-1
D: -
CDR3: CASMVRGHEQFF
DNA: TGTGCCAGCATGGTCCGGGGCCATGAGCAGTTCTTC

V: TRBV7-3
length: 13
size: many
J: TRBJ2-7
D: TRBD1
CDR3: CASSTRTGREQYF
DNA: TGTGCCAGCAGCACCCGGACAGGGCGCGAGCAGTACTTC

V: TRBV18
length: 14
size: -
J: TRBJ2-7
D: -
CDR3: CASSLGAPNYEQYF
DNA: TGTGCCAGCTCACTCGGGGCCCCCAACTACGAGCAGTACTTC

V: TRBV11-3
length: 15
size: many
J: TRBJ1-1
D: -
CDR3: CASSESGGVGTEAFF
DNA: TGTGCCAGCAGCGAGAGTGGGGGAGTTGGTACTGAAGCTTTCTTT

V: TRBV27
length: 11
size: few
J: TRBJ2-7
D: TRBD1
CDR3: CASTDRDEQYF
DNA: TGTGCCAGCACGGACAGGGACGAGCAGTACTTC

V: TRBV28
length: 14
size: many
J: TRBJ2-7
D: TRBD2
CDR3: CASNGLAGVVEQYF
DNA: TGTGCCAGCAACGGACTAGCGGGAGTTGTCGAGCAGTACTTC